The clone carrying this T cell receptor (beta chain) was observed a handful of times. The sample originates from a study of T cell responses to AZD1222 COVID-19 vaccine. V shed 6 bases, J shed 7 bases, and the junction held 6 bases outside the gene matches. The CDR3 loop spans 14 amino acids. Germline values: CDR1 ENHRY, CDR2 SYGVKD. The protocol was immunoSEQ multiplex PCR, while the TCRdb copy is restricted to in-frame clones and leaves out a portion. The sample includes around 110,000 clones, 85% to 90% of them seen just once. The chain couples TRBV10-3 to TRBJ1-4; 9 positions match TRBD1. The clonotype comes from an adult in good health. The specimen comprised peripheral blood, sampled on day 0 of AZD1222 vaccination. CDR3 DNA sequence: TGTGCCATCAGGGCGACAGGGGGGGGTGAAAAACTGTTTTTT. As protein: CAIRATGGGEKLFF.